This record looks at one TCR beta chain sequence and its context. These data come from a study of T-cell memory formation after mild COVID-19. TCRdb ran MiXCR on the 5' RACE reads and lists one entry per CDR3 protein. The profile shows hundreds of thousands of distinct CDR3 sequences, over 25% of them singletons. This CDR3 comprises 15 residues. Germline V gene lookup returns CDR1 SGHRS and CDR2 YFSETQ. V was trimmed by 3 bases and J by 4 bases, leaving 13 bases between them. V is TRBV5-1 and J is TRBJ2-2; D ambiguous. The sequence came from an adult woman who had mild COVID-19 (a few samples of this study predate the infection). Cell type and time point are not known. Sequencing was performed on PBMCs or a T cell subset sorted from them (not recorded which). CDR3 in amino acids: CASSSLEGSTGELFF. CDR3 DNA: TGCGCCAGCAGCTCCCTCGAAGGTTCCACCGGGGAGCTGTTTTTT.